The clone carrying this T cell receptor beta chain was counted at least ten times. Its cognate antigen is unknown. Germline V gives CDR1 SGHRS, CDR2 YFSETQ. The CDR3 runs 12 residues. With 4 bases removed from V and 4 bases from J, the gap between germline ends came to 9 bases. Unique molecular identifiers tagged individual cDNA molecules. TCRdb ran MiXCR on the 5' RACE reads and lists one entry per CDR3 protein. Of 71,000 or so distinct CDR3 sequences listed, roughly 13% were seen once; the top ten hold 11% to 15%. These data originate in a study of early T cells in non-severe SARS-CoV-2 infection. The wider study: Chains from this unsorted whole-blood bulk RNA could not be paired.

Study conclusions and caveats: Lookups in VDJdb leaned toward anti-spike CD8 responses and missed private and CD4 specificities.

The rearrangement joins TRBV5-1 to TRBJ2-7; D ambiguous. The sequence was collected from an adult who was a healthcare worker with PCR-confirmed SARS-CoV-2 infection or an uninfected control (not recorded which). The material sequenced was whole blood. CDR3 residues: CASSPSVYEQYF. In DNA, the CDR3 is TGCGCCAGCAGCCCCTCTGTGTACGAGCAGTACTTC.